The present T cell receptor beta chain was sequenced within a study of blood T cell repertoires in COVID-19 (dated by TCRdb to about 2020). About the study as a whole: Collaborator samples came from the United States, Italy and Spain and covered acute and convalescent phases of COVID-19. Subjects who had been exposed to COVID-19, were actively infected with it, or had recovered from it provided the deeply sampled blood TCRbeta repertoires that made up the dataset. The prospective study material was composed of cDNA or gDNA derived from T cells, B-cell-depleted T cells, or PBMCs. Sample metadata almost always included a de-identified subject ID, COVID-19 status, age in years and sex. HLA class I and class II types, where available, came from metadata supplied by the sample provider rather than from assay-based typing. The repertoires were made available in a free public database intended to serve as a resource for research on the immune response to SARS-CoV-2. The samples were drawn from two sources: the first 160 participants of the ongoing ImmuneRACE study, and 950 to 1,500 subjects contributed by 6 global collaborators. Overall study results and their limits: The quantity of clinical and demographic metadata differed by source and by participant and was supplied without curation.

Turning to this clone: The target of this receptor is not known. The input lacks base qualities; no much larger clone sits a single base away.

Sequences MNHEY (CDR1) and SMNVEV (CDR2) are obtained from the germline V gene (reference sequence). V ends up 3 bases short and J 9 bases short, with an unmatched junction base count of 10. The CDR3 contains 16 residues, cysteine and phenylalanine counted. Just the 48-base CDR3 DNA is kept, in frame starting at base 1. At one collaborating source in Seattle, patients were enrolled during active infection and were followed longitudinally through the course of disease. Collaborating institutions collected whole blood in K2EDTA tubes following their own protocols. Collaborator samples were shipped for TCRbeta analysis as frozen whole blood, isolated PBMCs, or DNA extracted from either sample type. TCRbeta CDR3 regions were amplified from genomic DNA by means of the immunoSEQ Assay, a bias-controlled multiplex PCR. On the study's bioinformatics: The number of nucleated cells in each sample was estimated from the amplification of reference gene primers within the assay. To quantify the absolute abundance of each unique TCRbeta CDR3 rearrangement, sequence reads were collapsed and filtered. Productive Simpson clonality was computed per sample as the square root of Simpson's diversity index over productive rearrangements. TCRdb's version of the immuneACCESS table is confined to in-frame rearrangements and falls short of the full clone set. An unresolved V gene accounts for under half of the shortfall where checked; the remainder is of unknown origin. V and J calls and clone size are as listed in that table; D and trimming were resolved from the DNA. The sample table holds 160,000 or so clones, of which around 87% were seen once. The ten largest clonotypes hold about 9.4% of the sample.

Sequenced material: peripheral blood. The receptor was isolated from a woman in her 70s with COVID-19, enrolled during active disease. This chain is built from TRBV27 and TRBJ1-6; 8 bases in the junction line up with TRBD1. This receptor carries the CDR3 CASSFKLTGVGSPLHF. DNA sequence: TGTGCCAGCAGTTTCAAATTGACAGGGGTGGGTTCACCCCTCCACTTT.